This T cell receptor (beta chain) was captured in a study of CD8+ T cells in alopecia areata. Overall study context: Treated patients were dosed with oral tofacitinib, taking 5 to 10 mg twice daily. The protocol delivered tofacitinib for 6 to 18 months, then withdrew it for 6 months.

RNA was isolated and reverse transcribed to cDNA, the sequencing template. The method was immunoSEQ multiplex PCR; TCRdb's version includes in-frame clones alone and lacks a portion of them. The table records more than 200,000 clones, roughly 69% of them present only once. The TCR comes from a human donor with alopecia areata. Sequencing used CD4+ T cells sorted from blood, obtained at week 0.

CDR3 amino acids: CASSQRGGGETQYF. CDR3 coding DNA: TGTGCCAGCAGCCAGCGGGGGGGAGGAGAGACCCAGTACTTC. The rearrangement joins TRBV7-9 to TRBJ2-5, with TRBD2 identical over 10 bases. Germline assignment: CDR1 SEHNR and CDR2 FQNEAQ (reference sequence). Germline trimming cut 5 bases from V and 4 bases from J; bases unmatched to any gene: 4. There are 14 residues in the CDR3.